This passage covers 15 T cell receptor beta chains from one sample sequenced in a study of neurological immune-mediated disorders. Each CDR3 protein is one row after TCRdb ran MiXCR on the 5' RACE reads. The sample lists under 40,000 distinct CDR3 sequences; 7% to 8.5% were seen once. The specimen was CD4+ T cells from blood. Receptors were obtained from a man aged 50 to 60 in good health.

Ten or more counts support this clonotype. J is TRBJ2-3 and V is TRBV9; D not certain. Trimming stripped 4 bases from V and 5 bases from J, with 17 bases between. The CDR3 is made up of 15 amino acids. CDR1 and CDR2 (germline): SGDLS, YYNGEE. This CDR3 is CASSPNPRREDTQYF. The CDR3 bases are TGTGCCAGCAGCCCGAACCCCCGCAGAGAAGATACGCAGTATTTT. Drawing the rest from reference TRBV9 and TRBJ2-3, the complete variable domain is DSGVTQTPKHLITATGQRVTLRCSPRSGDLSVYWYQQSLDQGLQFLIQYYNGEERAKGNILERFSAQQFPDLHSELNLSSLELGDSALYFCASSPNPRREDTQYFGPGTRLTVL.

This clonotype was observed at least ten times. V usage is TRBV10-3 and J usage is TRBJ2-1; the D is unclear. Germline V gives CDR1 ENHRY, CDR2 SYGVKD. The V end was cut by 10 bases, the J end by 5 bases, with 15 bases between. The CDR3 extends over 13 amino acids. CDR3 bases: TGTGCCACCCGGCAGGATGCGGACAATGAGCAGTTCTTC. Its protein product is CATRQDADNEQFF.

In its sample, this clonotype was seen many times. The genes are TRBV29-1 and TRBJ2-7; 9 bases align to TRBD1. The junction had 6 bases not matched to a gene; V was cut back by 7 bases and J by 2 bases. The CDR3 spans 13 residues. The germline V gene encodes CDR1 SQVTM and CDR2 ANQGSEA. CDR3 amino acids: CSAGTGTTYEQYF. CDR3 bases: TGCAGCGCCGGGACAGGGACTACCTACGAGCAGTACTTC.

At least ten counts were recorded for this clonotype. This sequence joins TRBV7-2 and TRBJ2-1; D is possibly TRBD2 (5 bases). V was clipped by 1 base and J by 3 bases, with 10 bases between them. Germline V gene sequence: CDR1 SGHTA, CDR2 FQGNSA. CDR3 length equals 15 residues. The CDR3 region has the DNA TGTGCCAGCAGCTTAGGGCCCGGGGACTACAATGAGCAGTTCTTC. The encoded protein is CASSLGPGDYNEQFF.

The sample holds many counts of this clonotype. The gene calls are TRBV20-1 and TRBJ2-5; 7 bases are a match to TRBD1. Trimming cost V 7 bases and J 0 bases; bases outside gene matches: 5. The CDR3 sequence is 13 residues long. CDR1 DFQATT and CDR2 SNEGSKA come from the germline V gene (reference sequence). CDR3 nucleotide sequence: TGCAGTGGTTCGAGGGGGCACCAAGAGACCCAGTACTTC. Its protein product is CSGSRGHQETQYF.

The V call is TRBV20-1, the J call TRBJ2-3; the match to TRBD1 covers 12 bases. CDR1 and CDR2 from the germline V gene are DFQATT and SNEGSKA (reference sequence). CDR3 size: 14 residues. V shed 8 bases, J shed 3 bases, and the junction held 6 bases outside the gene matches. CDR3 protein: CSSRDRGPTDTQYF. The CDR3 bases are TGCAGTTCCCGGGACAGGGGGCCGACAGATACGCAGTATTTT.

Many counts were recorded for this clonotype. The rearrangement joins TRBV7-9 to TRBJ1-5; D unclear. Germline V gives CDR1 SEHNR, CDR2 FQNEAQ (reference sequence). This CDR3 has 12 residues. Trimming took off 2 bases at V and 9 bases at J, with 8 bases between the two ends. The CDR3 reads CASSLSGSPQHF. Written as DNA, the CDR3 is TGTGCCAGCAGCTTATCCGGATCGCCCCAGCATTTT.

This clonotype has ten or more counts. The V gene is TRBV20-1, the J gene TRBJ2-7; 7 bases fit TRBD1. With V trimmed by 5 bases and J by 2 bases, 9 bases remained unmatched. CDR3 length equals 14 residues. Germline CDR1 reads DFQATT; CDR2 reads SNEGSKA (reference sequence). CDR3 protein: CSASRGGAAYEQYF. CDR3 coding DNA: TGCAGTGCTTCCCGAGGGGGCGCCGCCTACGAGCAGTACTTC.

The J gene is TRBJ2-1, the V gene TRBV15, with D perhaps matching TRBD2 (5 bases). Trimming took off 0 bases at V and 3 bases at J, with 9 bases between the two ends. Germline V gene data show CDR1 as LNHNV and CDR2 as YYDKDF (reference sequence). This CDR3 is built from 15 residues. CDR3 coding DNA: TGTGCCACCAGCAGAGAGACGGGATACTACAATGAGCAGTTCTTC. Translating it yields CATSRETGYYNEQFF.

In this sample, this clonotype turned up many times. The chain uses TRBV6-1 and TRBJ2-1; D may be TRBD1 (6 bases). This CDR3 spans 12 amino acids. Germline V lookup: CDR1 MNHNS, CDR2 SASEGT. The germline V and J ends were trimmed by 6 bases and 8 bases, with 11 bases remaining between them. The CDR3 sequence: CASSNAGDEQFF. The DNA for the CDR3 is TGTGCCAGCAGCAATGCAGGGGATGAGCAGTTCTTC.

This clonotype has a count of ten or more. The V call is TRBV28, the J call TRBJ2-3, with D unclear. The CDR3 is 13 amino acids. CDR1 MDHEN and CDR2 SYDVKM come from the germline V gene. Trimming took 5 bases from V and 4 from J, leaving 10 bases between them. In DNA form, the CDR3 reads TGTGCCAGCAGTGCCCCGAGCCCAGATACGCAGTATTTT. Translation gives CASSAPSPDTQYF. The full variable domain, completed using reference TRBV28 and TRBJ2-3, is DVKVTQSSRYLVKRTGEKVFLECVQDMDHENMFWYRQDPGLGLRLIYFSYDVKMKEKGDIPEGYSVSREKKERFSLILESASTNQTSMYLCASSAPSPDTQYFGPGTRLTVL.

Many counts were recorded for this clonotype. The gene calls are TRBV6-5 and TRBJ2-7; 11 bases map to TRBD2. This CDR3 comprises 16 residues. Germline values: CDR1 MNHEY, CDR2 SVGAGI. Trimming took 0 bases from V and 1 from J; bases not matched to a gene: 2. The CDR3 spells CASSYSSSGRSYEQYF. CDR3 bases: TGTGCCAGCAGTTACTCATCTAGCGGGAGGTCCTACGAGCAGTACTTC.

This clonotype was recorded once. J is TRBJ2-7 and V is TRBV20-1; weak D call: TRBD2 (5 bases). Germline lookup yields CDR1 DFQATT and CDR2 SNEGSKA (reference sequence). V lost 3 bases and J lost 4, with 10 bases in between. CDR3 size: 12 residues. Written as DNA, the CDR3 is TGCAGTGCTAGGCTAGCAGGTTACGAGCAGTACTTC. The encoded protein is CSARLAGYEQYF.

In this sample, this clonotype turned up many times. The DNA of the CDR3 is TGCGCCAGCAGCTCCTCGAGCGGGTCAAGCTCCTACAATGAGCAGTTCTTC. This encodes CASSSSSGSSSYNEQFF. The V gene is TRBV5-1, the J gene TRBJ2-1; tentative D call: TRBD2 (6 bases). The V gene lost 3 bases and the J gene lost 0 bases, with 16 bases spanning the gap. This CDR3 has 17 amino acids. Germline assignment: CDR1 SGHRS and CDR2 YFSETQ.

The sample holds many counts of this clonotype. The chain uses TRBV20-1 and TRBJ1-1; D might be TRBD1 (5 bases). V lost 2 bases, J lost 5 bases, and 12 bases lay in between. CDR3 length: 13 amino acids. The germline gives CDR1 DFQATT, CDR2 SNEGSKA (reference sequence). The CDR3 is CSARPPGRTEAFF. CDR3 DNA: TGCAGTGCTAGACCGCCAGGGAGAACTGAAGCTTTCTTT.